The clone carrying this TCR beta chain showed up just a few times. No antigen is known for it. The PCR ran on 60 Vbeta and 13 Jbeta primers. Sequencing used immunoSEQ multiplex PCR; TCRdb keeps in-frame clones, though not all of them. Here the sample spans some 120,000 clones, approximately 81% being singletons. This entry is derived from a study of cytomegalovirus exposure and HLA in healthy donors. Study conclusions and caveats: A later analysis showed that HLA-associated TCR beta chains had undergone more clonal expansion than equally common others. In a later analysis, HLA-C alleles had the fewest associated TCRs, DRB1 alleles the most.

Germline V gives CDR1 MNHEY, CDR2 SMNVEV (reference sequence). Trimming pared 6 bases from V and 3 bases from J, leaving 18 bases between. This CDR3 contains 15 residues. The rearrangement uses TRBV27 and TRBJ2-7; D call uncertain. The receptor's source is a woman aged 30 to 39 in good health and CMV-seronegative. Sequencing was carried out using PBMCs. CDR3 loop: CASRLRGGLNYEQYF. In nucleotides, the CDR3 is TGTGCCAGCAGGTTGCGTGGTGGTCTGAACTACGAGCAGTACTTC.